Each of the 25 T cell receptor beta chains below was sequenced from the same sample in a study of technical replicates of blood from a handful of donors. Method: immunoSEQ multiplex PCR; TCRdb's copy keeps in-frame clones and lacks some. This sample carries tens of thousands of clones, 90% to 95% of them seen once, and the ten largest clones take approximately 0.39%. The specimen sequenced was T cells isolated from PBMCs. The receptors derive from a human donor in good health.

This clone was picked up one time. J is TRBJ2-3 and V is TRBV7-9, with TRBD2 as a possible D gene (6 bases). CDR1 SEHNR and CDR2 FQNEAQ come from the germline V gene (reference sequence). Trimming removed 1 base at V and 3 bases at J, with 11 bases between. This CDR3 is 15 amino acids long. The CDR3 DNA reads as TGTGCCAGCAGCTTAGGTGAGACTAGAACAGATACGCAGTATTTT. As protein: CASSLGETRTDTQYF. Full variable domain (remainder filled in from reference TRBV7-9 and TRBJ2-3): DTGVSQNPRHKITKRGQNVTFRCDPISEHNRLYWYRQTLGQGPEFLTYFQNEAQLEKSRLLSDRFSAERPKGSFSTLEIQRTEQGDSAMYLCASSLGETRTDTQYFGPGTRLTVL.

The J gene is TRBJ2-2, the V gene TRBV9; D is possibly TRBD2 (5 bases). Germline CDR1 is SGDLS and CDR2 is YYNGEE. CDR3 length equals 16 residues. V lost 0 bases and J lost 6, with 15 bases in between. This CDR3 is CASSVDGRGGPGELFF. Written as DNA, the CDR3 is TGTGCCAGCAGCGTAGACGGTCGTGGAGGTCCCGGGGAGCTGTTTTTT.

J is TRBJ2-5 and V is TRBV6-4; D might be TRBD1 (5 bases). The CDR3 has 13 amino acids. Germline CDR1 is MRHNA and CDR2 is SNTAGT. The germline V and J ends were trimmed by 4 bases and 2 bases, with 8 bases remaining between them. CDR3 coding DNA: TGTGCCAGCAGTGTGACAGTACAAGAGACCCAGTACTTC. It yields the protein CASSVTVQETQYF.

This chain connects TRBV19 to TRBJ1-5, with a weak D call TRBD1 (5 bases). V was shortened by 6 bases and J by 2 bases, with 8 bases between the two germline ends. The CDR3 is 13 residues long. Germline CDR1 reads LNHDA; CDR2 reads SQIVND (reference sequence). The CDR3 is CASSGGGNQPQHF. CDR3 DNA sequence: TGTGCCAGTAGCGGAGGGGGCAATCAGCCCCAGCATTTT.

The chain combines TRBV7-2 with TRBJ2-7, with D unclear. The V gene's germline CDR1 is SGHTA and CDR2 FQGNSA. The CDR3 has 14 amino acids. The ends were cut back, 1 base at V and 9 bases at J, with 16 bases in the middle. The CDR3 is CASSLVDNSIGQYF. As DNA, the CDR3 is TGTGCCAGCAGCTTAGTAGATAACTCGATCGGGCAGTACTTC.

V is TRBV7-2 and J is TRBJ2-7, with a tentative D call TRBD1 (7 bases). Germline loops: CDR1 SGHTA, CDR2 FQGNSA. The V and J ends lost 2 bases and 4 bases respectively, with 12 bases between them. The CDR3 has 14 amino acids. The CDR3 DNA follows: TGTGCCAGCAGCTTATTTCCAGGGGGGTACGAGCAGTACTTC. This codes for CASSLFPGGYEQYF.

In its sample, this clone was seen once. The gene calls are TRBV19 and TRBJ2-7; 8 nucleotides line up with TRBD2. The CDR3 has 14 amino acids. J was trimmed by 0 bases and V by 3 bases; bases with no gene match: 1. From germline, CDR1 is LNHDA and CDR2 SQIVND (reference sequence). This CDR3 is CASSIGGVSYEQYF. CDR3 nucleotides: TGTGCCAGTAGTATCGGGGGGGTCTCCTACGAGCAGTACTTC.

V and J are TRBV18 and TRBJ1-1, with D perhaps matching TRBD1 (5 bases). V was trimmed by 4 bases and J by 2 bases, leaving 11 bases between them. The germline V gene has CDR1 KGHSH and CDR2 LQKENI. CDR3 length equals 14 residues. CDR3 protein: CASSLDRSNTEAFF. The CDR3 DNA is TGTGCCAGCTCACTAGACAGATCTAACACTGAAGCTTTCTTT.

V is TRBV27 and J is TRBJ1-2, with 9 bases identical to TRBD1. J lost 4 bases, V lost 7 bases, and 7 bases had no gene match. The CDR3 extends over 14 amino acids. The germline V gene has CDR1 MNHEY and CDR2 SMNVEV (reference sequence). This CDR3 reads CASKQDRGVYGYTF. The CDR3, as DNA: TGTGCCAGCAAACAGGACAGGGGCGTCTATGGCTACACCTTC.

On this clone: Other DNA sequences in this sample translate to the same CDR3. This chain uses TRBV27 with TRBJ2-7, with no clear D. There are 13 residues in the CDR3. Germline V lookup: CDR1 MNHEY, CDR2 SMNVEV (reference sequence). V lost 2 bases, J lost 1 base, and 6 bases lay in between. CDR3 region: CASSLGRSYEQYF. The DNA for the CDR3 is TGTGCCAGCAGTTTAGGCAGGTCCTACGAGCAGTACTTC.

The rearrangement uses TRBV5-1 and TRBJ2-7, with 15 bases that match TRBD2. The CDR3 spans 16 residues. J was trimmed by 4 bases and V by 4 bases; bases with no gene match: 6. The germline gives CDR1 SGHRS, CDR2 YFSETQ. CDR3 residues: CASSEGLAGGGYEQYF. CDR3 nucleotide sequence: TGCGCCAGCAGCGAAGGACTAGCGGGAGGGGGGTACGAGCAGTACTTC.

The chain couples TRBV7-9 to TRBJ1-2; the D gene is possibly TRBD1 (5 bases). CDR1 is SEHNR, CDR2 FQNEAQ, per germline (reference sequence). V was clipped by 2 bases and J by 3 bases, with 13 bases between them. CDR3 size: 15 residues. CDR3 in DNA: TGTGCCAGCAGCTTAATGGCAGGGCAGGACTATGGCTACACCTTC. Translating gives CASSLMAGQDYGYTF.

This sequence joins TRBV4-1 and TRBJ2-5, with TRBD2 matching over 10 bases. This CDR3 is built from 16 residues. Germline CDR1 reads MGHRA; CDR2 reads YSYEKL. V lost 4 bases to trimming and J lost 2 bases; unmatched junction nucleotides: 7. DNA of the CDR3: TGCGCCAGCAGCCCTCCGGGACTAGCGTCTCAAGAGACCCAGTACTTC. It specifies CASSPPGLASQETQYF.

The chain has TRBV10-3 and TRBJ2-3; D perhaps matches TRBD2 (5 bases). Trimming took 10 bases from V and 6 from J, leaving 20 bases between them. In germline, CDR1 is ENHRY, CDR2 SYGVKD. The CDR3 consists of 14 residues. CDR3 region: CATRWASGTDTQYF. Written as DNA, the CDR3 is TGTGCCACCCGTTGGGCAAGCGGTACGGATACGCAGTATTTT.

The chain recombines TRBV15 with TRBJ1-5; D unresolved. This CDR3 has 14 amino acids. Germline assignment: CDR1 LNHNV and CDR2 YYDKDF (reference sequence). The ends were cut back, 1 base at V and 6 bases at J, with 10 bases in the middle. The CDR3 DNA reads as TGTGCCACCAGCAGAGGGAGGTCACCTCAGCCCCAGCATTTT. It is translated as CATSRGRSPQPQHF.

The chain employs TRBV29-1 and TRBJ2-7, with 7 bases fitting TRBD1. The V gene's germline CDR1 is SQVTM and CDR2 ANQGSEA. This CDR3 has 14 amino acids. V gave up 6 bases and J gave up 1 base; unmatched junction bases: 9. The CDR3 region is CSVPTTGLSYEQYF. The CDR3 DNA reads as TGCAGCGTCCCTACGACAGGGCTATCCTACGAGCAGTACTTC.

V is TRBV14 and J is TRBJ2-5; 15 bases fit TRBD2. The germline V gene encodes CDR1 SGHDN and CDR2 FVKESK. V lost 4 bases to trimming and J lost 5 bases; unmatched junction nucleotides: 5. The CDR3 loop spans 16 amino acids. For the CDR3, the DNA is TGTGCCAGCAGCCCCTTTGGACTAGCGGGAGGGGAGACCCAGTACTTC. It is translated as CASSPFGLAGGETQYF.

The gene calls are TRBV28 and TRBJ1-1; TRBD1 is a possible D gene (5 bases). Trimming stripped 5 bases from V and 1 base from J, with 11 bases between. CDR3 length: 14 amino acids. Germline CDR1 reads MDHEN; CDR2 reads SYDVKM. CDR3 sequence: CASSSSQGNTEAFF. The CDR3 DNA reads as TGTGCCAGCAGTAGCAGTCAGGGGAACACTGAAGCTTTCTTT. The complete variable domain, with remaining parts taken from reference TRBV28 and TRBJ1-1, reads DVKVTQSSRYLVKRTGEKVFLECVQDMDHENMFWYRQDPGLGLRLIYFSYDVKMKEKGDIPEGYSVSREKKERFSLILESASTNQTSMYLCASSSSQGNTEAFFGQGTRLTVV.

The chain links TRBV5-4 to TRBJ2-1, with 9 bases matching TRBD1. Trimming cost V 0 bases and J 5 bases; bases outside gene matches: 3. This CDR3 has 15 residues. Germline V gene lookup returns CDR1 SGHNT and CDR2 YYREEE (reference sequence). CDR3 sequence: CASSLVDRGDNEQFF. CDR3 DNA sequence: TGTGCCAGCAGCTTGGTCGACAGGGGGGACAATGAGCAGTTCTTC.

The rearrangement uses TRBV5-4 and TRBJ2-7, with a possible D match to TRBD2 (5 bases). This CDR3 comprises 14 residues. Germline loops: CDR1 SGHNT, CDR2 YYREEE (reference sequence). V lost 5 bases, J lost 4 bases, and 16 bases lay in between. DNA of the CDR3: TGTGCCAGCAGTCATACCCTAGGAGGTTACGAGCAGTACTTC. It specifies CASSHTLGGYEQYF.

The gene calls are TRBV15 and TRBJ2-1, with D maybe TRBD2 (6 bases). V lost 8 bases and J 8 bases, leaving 19 bases between the germline ends. The V gene's germline CDR1 is LNHNV and CDR2 YYDKDF (reference sequence). CDR3 length equals 14 residues. The CDR3 DNA sequence: TGTGCCACCGCGGTAAAGAGGGCGGGATATGAGCAGTTCTTC. Amino acid sequence: CATAVKRAGYEQFF.

The J gene is TRBJ1-4, the V gene TRBV27; TRBD1 aligns across 7 bases. Germline CDR1 is MNHEY and CDR2 is SMNVEV (reference sequence). J was trimmed by 8 bases and V by 3 bases; bases with no gene match: 9. The CDR3 has 15 amino acids. CDR3: CASSLYRGVEEKLFF. DNA of the CDR3: TGTGCCAGCAGTTTGTACAGGGGCGTGGAAGAAAAACTGTTTTTT. The full variable domain, completed using reference TRBV27 and TRBJ1-4, is EAQVTQNPRYLITVTGKKLTVTCSQNMNHEYMSWYRQDPGLGLRQIYYSMNVEVTDKGDVPEGYKVSRKEKRNFPLILESPSPNQTSLYFCASSLYRGVEEKLFFGSGTQLSVL.

The rearrangement links TRBV5-1 to TRBJ1-3; D gene ambiguous. V was clipped by 10 bases and J by 0 bases, with 11 bases between them. Germline CDR1 SGHRS, CDR2 YFSETQ. CDR3 size: 13 residues. CDR3: CACRESSGNTIYF. CDR3 nucleotides: TGCGCCTGCCGGGAGAGCTCTGGAAACACCATATATTTT.

The rearrangement links TRBV18 to TRBJ2-1; 8 nucleotides align to TRBD2. There are 16 residues in the CDR3. CDR1 and CDR2 from the germline V gene are KGHSH and LQKENI. V lost 1 base and J lost 0; bases outside the gene matches: 2. CDR3 loop: CASSPLAGSSYNEQFF. The CDR3 nucleotides read TGTGCCAGCTCACCACTAGCGGGGAGCTCCTACAATGAGCAGTTCTTC.

This rearrangement joins TRBV19 to TRBJ2-7; a possible D gene is TRBD2 (6 bases). Germline V gene sequence: CDR1 LNHDA, CDR2 SQIVND (reference sequence). This CDR3 comprises 14 residues. V was pared by 1 base and J by 1 base, with 8 bases between. CDR3 DNA sequence: TGTGCCAGTAGTATAGTGGGGGGTTCCTACGAGCAGTACTTC. The encoded protein is CASSIVGGSYEQYF.